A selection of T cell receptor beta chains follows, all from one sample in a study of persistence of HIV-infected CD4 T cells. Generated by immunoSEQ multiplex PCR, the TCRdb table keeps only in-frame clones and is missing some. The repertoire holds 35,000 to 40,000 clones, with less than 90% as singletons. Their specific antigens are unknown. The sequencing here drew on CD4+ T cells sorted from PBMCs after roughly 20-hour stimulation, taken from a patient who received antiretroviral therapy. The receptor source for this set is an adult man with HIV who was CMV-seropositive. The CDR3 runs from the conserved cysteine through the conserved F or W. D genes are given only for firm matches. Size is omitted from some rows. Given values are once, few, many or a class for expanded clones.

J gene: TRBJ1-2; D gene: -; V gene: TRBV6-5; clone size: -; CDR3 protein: CASGSVYYGYTF; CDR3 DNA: TGTGCCAGCGGGAGCGTCTACTATGGCTACACCTTC
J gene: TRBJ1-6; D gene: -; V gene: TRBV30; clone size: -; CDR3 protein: CAWSPSGTSPLHF; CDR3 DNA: TGTGCCTGGAGTCCTTCAGGGACCTCACCCCTCCACTTT
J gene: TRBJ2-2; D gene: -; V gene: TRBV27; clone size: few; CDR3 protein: CASKPFDVYGELFF; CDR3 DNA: TGTGCCAGCAAGCCCTTCGACGTATACGGGGAGCTGTTTTTT
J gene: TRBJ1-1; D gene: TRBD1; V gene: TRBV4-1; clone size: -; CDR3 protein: CASSWDRRNTEAFF; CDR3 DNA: TGCGCCAGCAGCTGGGACAGACGGAACACTGAAGCTTTCTTT
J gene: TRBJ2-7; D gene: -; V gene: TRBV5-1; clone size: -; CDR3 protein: CASQSAESYEQYF; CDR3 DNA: TGCGCCAGCCAATCCGCTGAATCCTACGAGCAGTACTTC
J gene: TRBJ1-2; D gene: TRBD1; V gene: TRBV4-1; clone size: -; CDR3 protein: CASSPFPGQGAPPRTF; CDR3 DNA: TGCGCCAGCAGCCCTTTTCCGGGACAGGGGGCCCCCCCCCGCACCTTC
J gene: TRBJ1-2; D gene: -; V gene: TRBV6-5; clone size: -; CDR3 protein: CASSSGTFIGYTF; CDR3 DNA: TGTGCCAGCAGCTCCGGGACGTTTATCGGCTACACCTTC
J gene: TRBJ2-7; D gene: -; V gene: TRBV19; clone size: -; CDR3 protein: CASSREGGTSYEQYF; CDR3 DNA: TGTGCCAGTAGTAGAGAAGGCGGAACTTCCTACGAGCAGTACTTC
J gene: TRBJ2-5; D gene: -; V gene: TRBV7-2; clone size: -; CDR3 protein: CASSPPGGGETQYF; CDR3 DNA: TGTGCCAGCAGCCCCCCAGGGGGGGGAGAGACCCAGTACTTC
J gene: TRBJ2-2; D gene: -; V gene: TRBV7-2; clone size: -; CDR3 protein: CASSLGDPRGELFF; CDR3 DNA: TGTGCCAGCAGCTTAGGAGACCCCCGCGGGGAGCTGTTTTTT
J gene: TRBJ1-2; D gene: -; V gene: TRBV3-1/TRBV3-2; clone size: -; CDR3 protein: CASSLTGPGSGYTF; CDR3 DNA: TGTGCCAGCTCCCTCACAGGGCCCGGCTCTGGCTACACCTTC
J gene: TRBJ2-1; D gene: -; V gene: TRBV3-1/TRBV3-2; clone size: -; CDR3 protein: CASSQDSPGRDSYNEQFF; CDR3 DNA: TGTGCCAGCAGCCAAGACTCCCCCGGCAGGGACTCCTACAATGAGCAGTTCTTC
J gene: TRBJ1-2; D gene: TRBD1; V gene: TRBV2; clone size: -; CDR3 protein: CASSVGQGGYTF; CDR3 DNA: TGTGCCAGCAGTGTGGGACAGGGGGGCTACACCTTC
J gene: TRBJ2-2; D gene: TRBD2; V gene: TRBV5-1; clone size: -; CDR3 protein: CASSLGNLAGGPDFRPVNTGELFF; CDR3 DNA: TGCGCCAGCAGCTTGGGTAACCTAGCGGGGGGGCCGGACTTTCGCCCTGTGAACACCGGGGAGCTGTTTTTT
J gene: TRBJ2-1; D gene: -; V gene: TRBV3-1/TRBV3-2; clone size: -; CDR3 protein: CASSPDGGPYNEQFF; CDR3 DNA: TGTGCCAGCAGCCCTGATGGGGGCCCCTACAATGAGCAGTTCTTC
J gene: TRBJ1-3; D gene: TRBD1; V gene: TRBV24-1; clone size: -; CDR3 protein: CATSDSDRASGNTIYF; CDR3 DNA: TGTGCCACCAGTGATTCTGACAGGGCGTCTGGAAACACCATATATTTT
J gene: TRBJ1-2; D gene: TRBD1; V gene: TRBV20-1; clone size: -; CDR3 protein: CSAGTGFYTF; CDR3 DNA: TGCAGTGCGGGGACAGGCTTCTACACCTTC
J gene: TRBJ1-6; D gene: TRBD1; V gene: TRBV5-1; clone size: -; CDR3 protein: CASSKGAGREDSPLHF; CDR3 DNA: TGCGCCAGCTCGAAGGGGGCAGGGCGAGAGGATTCACCCCTCCACTTT
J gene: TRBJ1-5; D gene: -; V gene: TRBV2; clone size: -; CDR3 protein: CASRAQDQPQHF; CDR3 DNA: TGTGCCAGCAGGGCACAGGATCAGCCCCAGCATTTT
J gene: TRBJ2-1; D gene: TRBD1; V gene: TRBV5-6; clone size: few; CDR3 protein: CASSPEGSGTGGTYNEQFF; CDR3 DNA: TGTGCCAGCAGCCCGGAAGGAAGCGGGACAGGGGGTACCTACAATGAGCAGTTCTTC
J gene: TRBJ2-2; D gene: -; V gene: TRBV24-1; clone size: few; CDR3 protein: CATSVHTTNTGELFF; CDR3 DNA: TGTGCCACCAGTGTCCATACGACCAACACCGGGGAGCTGTTTTTT
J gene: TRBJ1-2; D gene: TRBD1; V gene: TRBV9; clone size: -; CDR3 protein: CASSNDRGSGYTF; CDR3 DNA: TGTGCCAGCAGCAACGACAGGGGCAGCGGCTACACCTTC